Listed below are T cell receptor beta chains from one sample, sequenced in a study of blood T cells in healthy people across ages. TCRdb recomputed calls from the 5' RACE reads with MiXCR, one row per CDR3 protein. The sample carries about 640,000 distinct CDR3 sequences, 58% recorded once. Material for sequencing was blood. The receptors were sampled from a man between 60 and 70 years old in good health. Both conserved end residues are part of each CDR3. The D gene is left open where the match is weak. The size field is filled for only some rows; it gives once, few, many or a size class.

clone size,D gene,V gene,J gene,CDR3 DNA,CDR3 protein
.,TRBD2,TRBV24-1,TRBJ2-3,TGTGCCACCAGTGAAGCGGGACTAGCGGGAGACACAGATACGCAGTATTTT,CATSEAGLAGDTDTQYF
.,.,TRBV19,TRBJ1-2,TGTGCCAGTAGCGGGAGGTATGGCTACACCTTC,CASSGRYGYTF
.,.,TRBV5-1,TRBJ1-2,TGCGCCAGCAGCGAAGATGGCGGCTACACCTTC,CASSEDGGYTF
.,.,TRBV18,TRBJ1-5,TGTGCCAGCTCAGCAGCTATTACGGGCAATCAGCCCCAGCATTTT,CASSAAITGNQPQHF
few,.,TRBV19,TRBJ1-2,TGTGCCAGTAGTATAGTGGGGAGTCGCCGTGACTACACCTTC,CASSIVGSRRDYTF
.,TRBD2,TRBV2,TRBJ2-1,TGTGCCAGCAGGACCGGGACTAGCTCCTACAATGAGCAGTTCTTC,CASRTGTSSYNEQFF
.,.,TRBV11-2,TRBJ2-3,TGTGCCAGCAGCCCGCGCCGACGGGCAGATACGCAGTATTTT,CASSPRRRADTQYF
once,.,TRBV5-1,TRBJ1-4,TGCGCCAGCAGCCATGACCCGCGGGAAAAACTGTTTTTT,CASSHDPREKLFF
few,TRBD1,TRBV4-1,TRBJ2-6,TGCGCCAGCAGCCAAGATAGAGGACCGGGACAGGGTAGATCTGGGGCCAACGTCCTGACTTTC,CASSQDRGPGQGRSGANVLTF
.,TRBD2,TRBV11-2,TRBJ2-1,TGTGCCAGCAGCCCCGGGACTAGCGTTTTTAATGAGCAGTTCTTC,CASSPGTSVFNEQFF
few,TRBD2,TRBV5-6,TRBJ2-4,TGTGCCAGCAGGTCTGGACTAGCGGGGGGAGGAAACATTCAGTACTTC,CASRSGLAGGGNIQYF
.,.,TRBV20-1,TRBJ2-7,TGCAGTGCTAGAGATCTGCAGGGGGCGGGAGACGAGCAGTACTTC,CSARDLQGAGDEQYF
.,TRBD1,TRBV7-3,TRBJ1-1,TGTGCCAGCAGCCCGAAGGGACAGGGGGCGGCTGAAGCTTTCTTT,CASSPKGQGAAEAFF
.,.,TRBV4-1,TRBJ2-2,TGCGCCAGCAGCCGTGCAGGGGGGACCGGGGAGCTGTTTTTT,CASSRAGGTGELFF
few,.,TRBV29-1,TRBJ1-1,TGCAGCGCACAGCCCATGAACACTGAAGCTTTCTTT,CSAQPMNTEAFF
.,TRBD1,TRBV20-1,TRBJ2-5,TGCAGTGCTTCTAGGGGGCAGCTTAGAGAGACCCAGTACTTC,CSASRGQLRETQYF
.,.,TRBV2,TRBJ1-1,TGTGCCAGCCTCGAGGGGATTGAAGCTTTCTTT,CASLEGIEAFF
.,.,TRBV20-1,TRBJ2-1,TGCAGTGCTAGGGATCTGGGACAACACTACAATGAGCAGTTCTTC,CSARDLGQHYNEQFF
few,.,TRBV20-1,TRBJ1-2,TGCAGTGCCCCGGGGGGACACACATATGGCTACACCTTC,CSAPGGHTYGYTF
.,TRBD2,TRBV5-1,TRBJ2-1,TGCGTCAGCAGCACAGCGGGGGGGTCCTACAATGAGCAGTTCTTC,CVSSTAGGSYNEQFF
once,.,TRBV5-4,TRBJ2-5,TGTGCCAGCAGCTCCCCAATAAAAGGCCAAGAGACCCAGTACTTC,CASSSPIKGQETQYF
once,TRBD2,TRBV11-2,TRBJ2-1,TGTGCCAGCAGCAAGACTAGCGGGGGGGCCTTCTACAGTGAGCAGTTCTTC,CASSKTSGGAFYSEQFF
.,.,TRBV6-6,TRBJ1-6,TGTGCCAGCGCCGGGGAGGCGTACGCACACCTCCACTTT,CASAGEAYAHLHF
once,TRBD1,TRBV27,TRBJ1-2,TGTGCCACTAGCCGGGACAGGGGGCATGTCTATGGCTACACCTTC,CATSRDRGHVYGYTF
few,.,TRBV7-2,TRBJ2-1,TGTGCCAGCAGCTCTGCACCCGGGCCCTCTACCCAGTTCTTC,CASSSAPGPSTQFF
.,.,TRBV18,TRBJ2-5,TGTGCCAGCTCACGAGAGACAGGAACGGGGGAGACCCAGTACTTC,CASSRETGTGETQYF
.,TRBD1,TRBV10-3,TRBJ1-5,TGTGCCATCAGCCCAGGGGGTAGCAATCAGCCCCGGCATTTT,CAISPGGSNQPRHF
many,.,TRBV15,TRBJ1-6,TGTGCCACCAGCAGAGAGACAGCAAATTCACCCCTCCACTTT,CATSRETANSPLHF
.,.,TRBV12-3/TRBV12-4,TRBJ2-7,TGTGCCAGCAGTTTCAGTCTTCACGGGACCTACGAGCAGTACTTC,CASSFSLHGTYEQYF
.,.,TRBV20-1,TRBJ2-5,TGTAGTGCTTCCCTCCAGTCGGGGGGCGGAGAGACCCAGTACTTC,CSASLQSGGGETQYF
few,.,TRBV5-1,TRBJ2-6,TGTGCCAGCAGCTTAGTCGGGGCTGGGGCCAACGTCCTGACTTTC,CASSLVGAGANVLTF
.,.,TRBV27,TRBJ1-2,TGTGCCAGCACAGGCTACACCTTC,CASTGYTF
many,.,TRBV20-1,TRBJ2-7,TGCAGTGCTAGAGCTGGACTATTCGAGCAGTACTTC,CSARAGLFEQYF
.,TRBD2,TRBV20-1,TRBJ2-1,TGCAGTGCTAGAGGGTTTAGCGGGGGTTACAATGAGCAGTTCTTC,CSARGFSGGYNEQFF
.,.,TRBV19,TRBJ2-5,TGTGCCAGTAGTATAAACGGGCAGGGGAGTGGAGAGACCCAGTACTTC,CASSINGQGSGETQYF
.,TRBD2,TRBV20-1,TRBJ2-7,TGCAGTGCTGGAGGAGGACTAGCTTGGGAGCAGTACTTC,CSAGGGLAWEQYF
.,.,TRBV15,TRBJ1-5,TGTGCCACCAGTTGGGGCCCCAATCAGCCCCAGCATTTT,CATSWGPNQPQHF
.,.,TRBV4-2,TRBJ2-7,TGTGCCAGCAGCCAAGATCCGCGGGGCCTAAACGAGCAGTACTTC,CASSQDPRGLNEQYF
.,.,TRBV24-1,TRBJ2-5,TGTGCCACCAGTGCCTCTGGCACCCAAGAGACCCAGTACTTC,CATSASGTQETQYF
few,.,TRBV20-1,TRBJ2-7,TGCAGTGCCTTCACGGCAGGAAGCTCCTACGAGCAGTACTTC,CSAFTAGSSYEQYF
.,.,TRBV6-5,TRBJ2-5,TGTGCCAGCAGATACGACTGGGGCGGGGAGACCCAGTACTTC,CASRYDWGGETQYF
.,.,TRBV12-3/TRBV12-4,TRBJ2-7,TGTGCCAGCGGTAAAGGACATCCCTCCTACGAGCAGTACTTC,CASGKGHPSYEQYF
few,TRBD1,TRBV29-1,TRBJ2-2,TGCAGCGTTGTGGAACAGGGGGAAGGAAAGCTGTTTTTT,CSVVEQGEGKLFF
.,TRBD2,TRBV12-3/TRBV12-4,TRBJ2-3,TGTGCCAGCAGTCAAGGGGGACTAGCGGGGCTCACAGATACGCAGTATTTT,CASSQGGLAGLTDTQYF
.,.,TRBV12-3/TRBV12-4,TRBJ2-2,TGTGCCAGCAGGCCTCCGGGTCGCACCACCCGGGAGCTGTTTTTT,CASRPPGRTTRELFF
.,.,TRBV20-1,TRBJ1-2,TGCAGTGCTTATAACAGGGATAACTATGGCTACACCTTC,CSAYNRDNYGYTF
.,TRBD1,TRBV18,TRBJ1-1,TGTGCCAGCTCACCACAGGGCCAGGGGGCAGCGGCTTTCTTT,CASSPQGQGAAAFF